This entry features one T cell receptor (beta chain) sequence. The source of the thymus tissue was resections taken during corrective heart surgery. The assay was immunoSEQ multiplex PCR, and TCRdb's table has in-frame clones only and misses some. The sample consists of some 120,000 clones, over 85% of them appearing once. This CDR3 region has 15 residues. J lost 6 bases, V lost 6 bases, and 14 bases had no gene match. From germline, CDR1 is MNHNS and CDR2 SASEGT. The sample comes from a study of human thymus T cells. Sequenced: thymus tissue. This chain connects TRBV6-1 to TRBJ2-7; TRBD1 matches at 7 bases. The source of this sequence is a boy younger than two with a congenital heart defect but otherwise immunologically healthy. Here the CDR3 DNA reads TGTGCCAGCAGCCGATTAGACAGGGATCGGTCCGAGCAGTACTTC. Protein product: CASSRLDRDRSEQYF.